Shown below are 21 T cell receptor beta chains from a single sample sequenced in a study of early T cells in non-severe SARS-CoV-2 infection. TCRdb itself ran the 5' RACE reads through MiXCR, one entry per CDR3 protein. The sample has about 60,000 distinct CDR3 sequences, about 8.9% seen once. The sample taken for sequencing was whole blood. These TCRs come from an adult who was a healthcare worker with PCR-confirmed SARS-CoV-2 infection or an uninfected control (not recorded which).

This clonotype has at least ten counts. This sequence joins TRBV5-6 and TRBJ2-1, with D hard to call. CDR1 is SGHDT and CDR2 is YYEEEE in the germline V gene. This CDR3 has 11 amino acids. V lost 5 bases and J 4 bases, leaving 4 bases between the germline ends. The CDR3 sequence: CASSLYNEQFF. CDR3 sequence (DNA): TGTGCCAGCAGTTTATACAATGAGCAGTTCTTC.

This clonotype was observed a few times. The chain couples TRBV2 to TRBJ2-7; no firm D call. From germline, CDR1 is SNHLY and CDR2 FYNNEI. Trimming removed 3 bases from V and 7 bases from J, with 7 bases in between. This CDR3 contains 11 residues. The DNA of the CDR3 is TGTGCCAGCAGTGAGTTGGAGGAGCAGTACTTC. Residues: CASSELEEQYF. The entire variable domain, with the rest obtained from reference TRBV2 and TRBJ2-7, is as follows: EPEVTQTPSHQVTQMGQEVILRCVPISNHLYFYWYRQILGQKVEFLVSFYNNEISEKSEIFDDQFSVERPDGSNFTLKIRSTKLEDSAMYFCASSELEEQYFGPGTRLTVT.

Many counts were recorded for this clonotype. CDR3 nucleotides: TGTGCCACCCGGGACAGGAGCTCCTACAATGAGCAGTTCTTC. It yields the protein CATRDRSSYNEQFF. J is TRBJ2-1 and V is TRBV6-2 or TRBV6-3, with 8 nucleotides matching TRBD1. V trimming: 10 bases; J trimming: 0 bases; junction bases outside the gene matches: 5. Per the germline V gene, CDR1 is MNHEY and CDR2 is SVGEGT. The CDR3 covers 14 residues.

This clonotype was detected a few times. V gene TRBV6-2 or TRBV6-3 combines with J gene TRBJ2-5; D remains ambiguous. Germline-derived CDR1 and CDR2 are MNHEY and SVGEGT. The CDR3 totals 16 residues. Trimming removed 0 bases at V and 4 bases at J, with 15 bases between. CDR3 residues: CASSYSAVTGIETQYF. In DNA, the CDR3 is TGTGCCAGCAGTTACTCCGCGGTGACGGGTATAGAGACCCAGTACTTC.

The table lists this clonotype with many counts. The rearrangement uses TRBV7-9 and TRBJ1-1; 8 bases fit TRBD1. CDR3 length equals 16 residues. The germline V gene has CDR1 SEHNR and CDR2 FQNEAQ (reference sequence). The V and J ends lost 5 bases and 7 bases, in that order; junction bases with no gene match: 15. The CDR3 spells CASSPLLGQANLEAFF. The CDR3, as DNA: TGTGCCAGCAGCCCGCTCCTGGGACAGGCAAATCTTGAAGCTTTCTTT.

Ten or more counts support this clonotype. The genes are TRBV7-9 and TRBJ2-7, with TRBD1 identical over 7 bases. The CDR3 sequence is 14 residues long. V trimming: 5 bases; J trimming: 3 bases; junction bases outside the gene matches: 7. Germline V gene data show CDR1 as SEHNR and CDR2 as FQNEAQ (reference sequence). CDR3 residues: CASSRGQDHYEQYF. The DNA of the CDR3 is TGTGCCAGCAGCCGCGGACAGGACCACTACGAGCAGTACTTC. Full variable domain (remainder filled in from reference TRBV7-9 and TRBJ2-7): DTGVSQNPRHKITKRGQNVTFRCDPISEHNRLYWYRQTLGQGPEFLTYFQNEAQLEKSRLLSDRFSAERPKGSFSTLEIQRTEQGDSAMYLCASSRGQDHYEQYFGPGTRLTVT.

This clonotype was recorded many times. CDR3 protein: CASSPAAEGTGELFF. In DNA form, the CDR3 reads TGCGCCAGCAGCCCCGCGGCCGAGGGTACCGGGGAGCTGTTTTTT. The chain joins TRBV5-1 to TRBJ2-2, with a weak D call TRBD2 (5 bases). The CDR3 extends over 15 amino acids. CDR1 and CDR2 (germline): SGHRS, YFSETQ. Trimming pared 4 bases from V and 5 bases from J, leaving 15 bases between.

There are a few counts of this clonotype. The gene calls are TRBV29-1 and TRBJ2-7; no definite D call. The CDR3 is made up of 14 amino acids. Trimming removed 6 bases at V and 0 bases at J, with 15 bases between. From germline, CDR1 is SQVTM and CDR2 ANQGSEA. CDR3 sequence: CSVAERESSYEQYF. The CDR3 DNA reads as TGCAGCGTGGCAGAGAGAGAGAGCTCCTACGAGCAGTACTTC.

This clonotype was observed many times. The J gene is TRBJ2-2, the V gene TRBV19; no clear D. Germline V CDR1 and CDR2: LNHDA, SQIVND (reference sequence). The ends were cut back, 5 bases at V and 0 bases at J, with 4 bases in the middle. The length of the CDR3 is 13 residues. CDR3 DNA: TGTGCCAGTAGTGACGCGAACACCGGGGAGCTGTTTTTT. It yields the protein CASSDANTGELFF.

This clonotype occurred many times. The genes are TRBV6-2 or TRBV6-3 and TRBJ2-3; D perhaps matches TRBD2 (7 bases). Germline assignment: CDR1 MNHEY and CDR2 SVGEGT. There are 17 residues in the CDR3. The V gene lost 5 bases and the J gene lost 1 base, with 19 bases spanning the gap. The CDR3 region is CASSTSGGLHRTDTQYF. The CDR3 region has the DNA TGTGCCAGCAGTACATCGGGGGGCCTCCATCGCACAGATACGCAGTATTTT.

The chain is built from TRBV7-8 and TRBJ1-6, with 9 bases that match TRBD1. V trimming: 0 bases; J trimming: 5 bases; junction bases outside the gene matches: 5. Germline V gives CDR1 SGHVS, CDR2 FQNEAQ. The CDR3 has 17 amino acids. Here the CDR3 reads CASSLASGTGNNSPLHF. The CDR3 DNA sequence: TGTGCCAGCAGCTTAGCTTCCGGGACAGGGAATAATTCACCCCTCCACTTT. The full variable domain, in which reference TRBV7-8 and TRBJ1-6 provide the parts outside the CDR3, is GAGVSQSPRYKVAKRGQDVALRCDPISGHVSLFWYQQALGQGPEFLTYFQNEAQLDKSGLPSDRFFAERPEGSVSTLKIQRTQQEDSAVYLCASSLASGTGNNSPLHFGNGTRLTVT.

Ten or more counts support this clonotype. V gene TRBV7-2 combines with J gene TRBJ2-7, with 8 bases aligning to TRBD2. Germline assignment: CDR1 SGHTA and CDR2 FQGNSA. V was clipped by 2 bases and J by 5 bases; unmatched bases: 5. The CDR3 has 14 residues. The CDR3 loop reads CASSLRGLGHEQYF. CDR3 bases: TGTGCCAGCAGCTTAAGGGGACTAGGCCACGAGCAGTACTTC.

Many counts were recorded for this clonotype. J is TRBJ2-1 and V is TRBV29-1; 7 nucleotides align to TRBD1. From germline, CDR1 is SQVTM and CDR2 ANQGSEA. Trimming cost V 7 bases and J 8 bases; bases outside gene matches: 8. This CDR3 has 12 amino acids. In DNA form, the CDR3 reads TGCAGCGCCGGGACAGCCTCGTATGAGCAGTTCTTC. Its protein product is CSAGTASYEQFF.

The chain combines TRBV6-2 or TRBV6-3 with TRBJ2-2; D is undetermined. Germline lookup yields CDR1 MNHEY and CDR2 SVGEGT. The CDR3 consists of 15 residues. Trimming took 4 bases from V and 4 from J, leaving 13 bases between them. The CDR3 nucleotides are TGTGCCAGCAGTTCGAATATTCGGAGCACCGGGGAGCTGTTTTTT. It translates to CASSSNIRSTGELFF.

This clonotype has a count of ten or more. The chain is built from TRBV4-3 and TRBJ2-1; 13 nucleotides agree with TRBD2. The V segment lost 0 bases and the J segment 8 bases; nucleotides outside the gene matches: 4. Per germline, CDR1 LGHNA and CDR2 YSLEER. The CDR3 loop spans 16 amino acids. CDR3 residues: CASSQEGGLAGDEQFF. CDR3 coding DNA: TGCGCCAGCAGCCAAGAAGGAGGACTAGCGGGAGATGAGCAGTTCTTC.

The rearrangement joins TRBV6-6 to TRBJ1-2; D gene ambiguous. From germline, CDR1 is MNHNY and CDR2 SVGAGI (reference sequence). V lost 6 bases and J lost 8, with 13 bases in between. The CDR3 consists of 12 residues. CDR3 loop: CASSPTAGGYTF. CDR3 nucleotides: TGTGCCAGCAGCCCCACCGCGGGAGGCTACACCTTC.

This clonotype has just a few counts. This sequence joins TRBV6-2 or TRBV6-3 and TRBJ2-1, with a weak D call TRBD2 (6 bases). Germline V CDR1 and CDR2: MNHEY, SVGEGT. V was cut by 6 bases and J by 2 bases, with 17 bases left in between. The CDR3 has 16 residues. The CDR3 nucleotides are TGTGCCAGCAGCGAGCTAGGAGGGATCACCTACAATGAGCAGTTCTTC. Translated, it gives CASSELGGITYNEQFF.

The chain carries TRBV4-2 and TRBJ2-5; D may be TRBD2 (6 bases). V lost 3 bases to trimming and J lost 2 bases, with 16 bases between them. Per the germline V gene, CDR1 is LGHNA and CDR2 is YNFKEQ. This CDR3 is 16 amino acids long. The CDR3 DNA reads TGTGCCAGCAGCCAGGAGGGACGGTTGGGGCAAGAGACCCAGTACTTC. Translating it yields CASSQEGRLGQETQYF.

Ten or more counts support this clonotype. This chain joins TRBV12-3 or TRBV12-4 and TRBJ1-1; TRBD1 is a possible D gene (6 bases). CDR3 length: 16 amino acids. V was trimmed by 6 bases and J by 4 bases, leaving 21 bases between them. CDR3: CASREGHEGSGTEAFF. The CDR3 DNA follows: TGTGCCAGCAGGGAGGGACATGAGGGGAGTGGCACTGAAGCTTTCTTT.

A few counts support this clonotype. The rearrangement joins TRBV5-6 to TRBJ2-3; 11 bases are a match to TRBD2. CDR3 size: 17 residues. In germline, CDR1 is SGHDT, CDR2 YYEEEE. The V gene end was trimmed by 2 bases and the J gene end by 3 bases; junction bases not matched to a gene: 8. DNA for the CDR3: TGTGCCAGCAGCTTCCCAGGGACTAGCGGAGGGACAGATACGCAGTATTTT. It yields the protein CASSFPGTSGGTDTQYF.

The chain has TRBV28 and TRBJ1-1, with D possibly being TRBD1 (5 bases). V gave up 6 bases and J gave up 3 bases, with 11 bases separating them. The CDR3 is 13 residues long. Germline CDR1 is MDHEN and CDR2 is SYDVKM. Written as DNA, the CDR3 is TGTGCCAGCAGCCCATCGACAGACACTGAAGCTTTCTTT. It specifies CASSPSTDTEAFF.